The present entry profiles one TCR beta chain with its context. No cognate antigen has been identified for it. Base qualities are missing; no much larger clone stands one base away. Thymus tissue was obtained as surgical resects removed during corrective cardiac surgery. Donors were immunologically healthy infants undergoing open corrective cardiac surgery for congenital heart defects in Finland. Thymocytes were mechanically released from the tissue and were stored as pellets of 10-30 million cells at -70 degrees C. Genomic DNA was extracted from frozen cell pellets with a QIAsymphony instrument. This sample was taken from a study of human thymus T cells (dated by TCRdb to about 2020). Study-wide context: TCR alpha and beta repertoires from seven to nine infant thymus samples and four related peripheral blood samples were characterized in the study. Donor ages ranging from about 6 to 250 days were recorded, and a handful of male and a couple of female infants were included in the cohort.

Paper-wide results and their limitations: On average, roughly 800,000 unique TCRB clonotypes were obtained from thymus samples, compared with 65,000 to 90,000 from blood samples. According to the related research, thymic TCR repertoires were highly overlapping among unrelated individuals. V and J gene segment usage appeared biased in both thymic and peripheral blood repertoires.

The germline V gene (reference sequence) supplies CDR1 LNHNV and CDR2 YYDKDF. CDR3 length: 16 amino acids, cysteine to phenylalanine. Solely the CDR3 DNA is kept, with 48 bases framed from the first base. Relative to germline, V is 1 base shorter and J is 7 bases shorter, with 17 bases between their ends. TCRB and TCRAD loci were amplified from a standardized quantity of quality-controlled genomic DNA using the immunoSEQ multiplex PCR assay. The V(D)J region was spanned by amplicons of a length sufficient to cover the CDR3 and to identify V and J genes. Amplicon sequencing was performed on an Illumina platform through the commercial immunoSEQ service. The published analysis was carried out like this. Primer bias and sequencing errors were corrected as previously described, and TCRAD and TCRB were defined on the basis of the IMGT database. immunoSEQ Analyzer 3.0 and VDJTools were used for repertoire analysis, which covered basic statistics, V/J segment usage, diversity estimates, rarefaction and pairwise overlap. To estimate diversity, the Chao1, ChaoE, Efron-Thisted, Shannon and inverse Simpson indices were applied, and diversity was also estimated on datasets down-sampled to the smallest sample. Repertoire overlap was determined by strict matching of CDR3 nucleotide sequence, V gene and J gene, and Jaccard-based multidimensional scaling clustering was applied. What TCRdb holds here is the immuneACCESS table cut down to in-frame rearrangements. Part of the clones is not present; checked against another copy, under half of the missing clones reflect an unresolved V gene, and the others are unexplained. V and J calls and clone size come straight from that table; D and trimming were deduced from the DNA. Recorded for this sample are approximately 70,000 clones; 85% to 95% of them occurred a single time. The ten largest clones represent 0.034% of the sample.

The sequenced material came from thymus tissue. This clonotype was obtained from a girl under three years old with a congenital heart defect but otherwise immunologically healthy. The chain was built from TRBV15 and TRBJ2-1, with a weak D call of TRBD2 (6 bases match). The DNA sequence is given as TGTGCCACCAGCAGAGTCGGGCGGGAAGGGTTAAATGAGCAGTTCTTC. Its translation is CATSRVGREGLNEQFF.